One T cell receptor beta chain is described in this entry. The table lists this clone with a count of one. Which antigen it targets is not known. Base qualities are missing; no much larger clone stands one base away. According to the study, the label for this sample's time point signals: about 28 days (+/-7) after the second vaccine dose. Because spike-specific TCR depth and breadth did not differ between the two schedules, AZD1222 recipients who got a second dose at roughly 4 weeks were pooled with those who got a second dose at roughly 12 weeks. The vaccinee samples were drawn from two UK trials, COV001 and COV002, one of which was a single-blind randomized controlled phase 2/3 trial testing AZD1222 (ChAdOx1 nCoV-19) in healthy adults. For TCRbeta chain sequencing, PBMC samples were collected from trial participants at day 0 and at day 28 after the second dose. The data are from a study of T cell responses to AZD1222 COVID-19 vaccine (dated by TCRdb to the early 2020s). In terms of the full investigation: A total of 230 to 250 trial participants underwent TCR sequencing, of whom nearly 210 received two doses of AZD1222 and some 26 received two doses of the MenACWY control vaccine. Trial participants were enrolled by age into subgroups of 18-55, 56-69 and 70-plus years, and about 150, 27 and 61 TCR-sequenced participants, respectively, were included in these subgroups.

General study outcomes and caveats: Most participants were white British and females outnumbered males, and the authors suggested that clonal diversity may have been underestimated. After two AZD1222 doses, spike-specific TCR breadth and depth were significantly higher than at day 0 and than in MenACWY recipients. Nearly half of unique spike-specific TCRs reportedly recognized epitopes outside regions mutated in the B.1.351 and B.1.1.7 variants. The vaccine-associated CD4 TCRs covered the entire spike protein, and the dominant responses fell in regions 160-218 and 743-854. Because no day 14 peak-response samples were available, the repertoires could be characterized only after the peak T cell response. Only 5 to 7 AZD1222 recipients were SARS-CoV-2 seropositive at baseline, limiting conclusions about previously exposed vaccinees. The 56-69-year group was small, and its depth increase did not reach significance, likely because of low power.

The CDR3 holds 15 amino acids from the cysteine to the phenylalanine. The entry retains the CDR3 DNA only, 45 bases that are in frame from base 1. CDR1 and CDR2 (KGHSH, LQKENI) derive from the germline V gene. Trimming removed 1 base from V and 9 bases from J, leaving 18 bases between the germline ends. The CDR3 regions of human TCRbeta chains were analyzed by immunosequencing. Per the source publication's procedure: TCRs in the repertoires were compared against a reference library of SARS-CoV-2-specific TCRs that had been generated with the MIRA antigen-specificity platform. Breadth was defined as the fraction of unique TCRs that were SARS-CoV-2-associated, and depth was defined as the fraction of total T cells that were SARS-CoV-2-associated. Using the MIRA data, each spike-specific TCR was mapped to the spike region that the TCR reacts to and placed in a CD4 or CD8 class. Log10-transformed breadth and depth values were compared by one-way ANOVA with Sidak's multiple comparisons tests. The table was pulled from immuneACCESS by TCRdb, which kept in-frame rearrangements only. Such tables lose some clones; where checked, under half of the loss comes from unresolved V genes, and the rest has no known cause. From that table come the V and J calls and clone size; the DNA was used to work out D and trimming. A total of around 100,000 clones appear in this sample, about 89% of them only once. The ten largest clones add up to 10% to 13% of the sample.

This clonotype was sampled from an adult who received the AZD1222 COVID-19 vaccine. The rearranged chain carries TRBV18 and TRBJ1-1, with the D gene call left open. The material sequenced was peripheral blood, taken 28 days after the second AZD1222 dose. Read as DNA, the sequence is TGTGCCAGCTCACCACGTGCTCTACTCCAGGCACAAGCTTTCTTT. It specifies CASSPRALLQAQAFF.